One and the same sample provided the 25 T cell receptor beta chains below, sequenced in a study of T-cell memory formation after mild COVID-19 (dated by TCRdb to 2020 to 2023). Receptor libraries were prepared by 5' RACE. TCRdb shows the sequencer as Illumina NovaSeq 6000. TCRdb itself trimmed the public reads at Q25 with fastp, ran MiXCR and retained productive beta chains. CDR3 protein sequences are deduplicated, and each keeps its most common genes and DNA. For this sample there are under 150,000 distinct CDR3 sequences; about 17% appear just once. The top ten hold about 15% of the sample. The sample taken for sequencing was PBMCs or a T cell subset sorted from them (not recorded which). These TCRs come from an adult woman who had mild COVID-19 (a few samples of this study predate the infection). The sample titles of this study are shuffled in the database, so cell type and time point are left out; the donor was told from shared clones.

V is TRBV12-3 or TRBV12-4 and J is TRBJ1-1; possible D gene TRBD1, 6 bases. The CDR3 loop spans 14 amino acids. V was pared by 2 bases and J by 3 bases, with 10 bases between. The CDR3 loop is CASSLRDTYTEAFF. Here the CDR3 DNA reads TGTGCCAGCAGTTTAAGGGACACATACACTGAAGCTTTCTTT.

This clonotype was detected many times. This sequence joins TRBV12-3 or TRBV12-4 and TRBJ1-1; maybe TRBD1 (6 bases). The V and J ends lost 6 bases and 5 bases respectively, with 28 bases between them. The CDR3 extends over 18 amino acids. The CDR3 nucleotides are TGTGCCAGCAGACATGATCGGGCCCAGGGGAGTGTTTGGACTGAAGCTTTCTTT. Translation: CASRHDRAQGSVWTEAFF.

V is TRBV11-1 and J is TRBJ1-6; a possible D gene is TRBD1 (5 bases). This CDR3 is built from 13 residues. CDR1 is SGHAT, CDR2 FQDESV, per germline (reference sequence). With 5 bases removed from V and 13 bases from J, the gap between germline ends came to 15 bases. CDR3 sequence reads: CASSRPGVSPLHF. CDR3 DNA: TGTGCCAGCAGCCGCCCGGGGGTCAGCCCCCTCCACTTT. The whole variable domain, filled in from reference TRBV11-1 and TRBJ1-6, reads EAEVAQSPRYKITEKSQAVAFWCDPISGHATLYWYRQILGQGPELLVQFQDESVVDDSQLPKDRFSAERLKGVDSTLKIQPAELGDSAMYLCASSRPGVSPLHFGNGTRLTVT.

The sample holds many counts of this clonotype. The chain combines TRBV29-1 with TRBJ2-3; TRBD2 agrees at 9 bases. V shed 4 bases and J 3 bases; nucleotides not matched to a gene: 14. From germline, CDR1 is SQVTM and CDR2 ANQGSEA. CDR3 size: 17 residues. This CDR3 reads CSVVFSAGGPGTDTQYF. The CDR3 nucleotides are TGCAGCGTTGTTTTCTCGGCGGGAGGGCCGGGAACAGATACGCAGTATTTT.

The rearrangement uses TRBV18 and TRBJ2-7; TRBD2 matches 8 bases. Germline CDR1 is KGHSH and CDR2 is LQKENI. The CDR3 covers 14 residues. V lost 3 bases, J lost 7 bases, and 8 bases stayed unmatched. For the CDR3, the DNA is TGTGCCAGCTCACCGGGAGCGGGAGTCGAAGAGCAGTACTTC. It yields the protein CASSPGAGVEEQYF.

V and J are TRBV7-9 and TRBJ1-2; D gene uncertain. Germline CDR1 and CDR2: SEHNR and FQNEAQ (reference sequence). V dropped 5 bases and J dropped 5 bases, with 12 bases sitting between them. This CDR3 has 13 amino acids. The CDR3 DNA is TGTGCCAGCAGCCTTGACATGCTGTATGGCTACACCTTC. Protein product: CASSLDMLYGYTF.

V is TRBV4-1 and J is TRBJ2-2; the D call may be TRBD1 or TRBD2 (5 bases each). Germline V gene lookup returns CDR1 MGHRA and CDR2 YSYEKL. The V end lost 3 bases, the J end lost 8 bases, and 19 bases lay between the germline ends. CDR3 length: 16 residues. The CDR3 DNA sequence: TGCGCCAGCAGCCATCCTATTATCCAGGGCGGGGGGGAGCTGTTTTTT. Amino acids: CASSHPIIQGGGELFF.

There are many counts of this clonotype. The chain recombines TRBV30 with TRBJ2-1, with 9 bases fitting TRBD2. The V and J ends lost 0 bases and 9 bases, in that order; junction bases with no gene match: 6. Germline V gives CDR1 GTSNPN, CDR2 SVGIG (reference sequence). This CDR3 is 14 amino acids long. The CDR3 loop is CAWSVRREGTEQFF. As DNA, the CDR3 is TGTGCCTGGAGTGTAAGGCGGGAGGGCACTGAGCAGTTCTTC.

This clonotype was counted between two and nine times. The chain uses TRBV12-3 or TRBV12-4 and TRBJ2-7, with 11 bases matching TRBD1. V dropped 4 bases and J dropped 3; count of bases not matched to a gene: 5. The CDR3 extends over 15 amino acids. CDR3 coding DNA: TGTGCCAGCAGTTCCCGGACAGGGGGCAGCTACGAGCAGTACTTC. It encodes CASSSRTGGSYEQYF.

This clonotype turned up a few times. CDR3 protein: CASSQDPDGWIYGYTF. DNA for the CDR3: TGCGCCAGCAGCCAAGATCCGGACGGGTGGATCTATGGCTACACCTTC. V gene TRBV4-1 combines with J gene TRBJ1-2; no firm D call. V was cut by 0 bases and J by 4 bases, with 15 bases left in between. Per germline, CDR1 MGHRA and CDR2 YSYEKL. CDR3 length: 16 amino acids.

For the CDR3, the DNA is TGCGCCAGCAGCCATACCGCGGGGGGAGGAGATACGCAGTATTTT. It codes for CASSHTAGGGDTQYF. The chain recombines TRBV4-3 with TRBJ2-3, with TRBD2 matching 8 bases. The J segment lost 5 bases and the V segment lost 3 bases, leaving 7 bases of the junction unmatched. Germline CDR1 and CDR2: LGHNA and YSLEER. This CDR3 region has 15 residues.

This chain connects TRBV6-2 or TRBV6-3 to TRBJ2-2; no clear D gene. Germline V gene lookup returns CDR1 MNHEY and CDR2 SVGEGT. V lost 6 bases and J 7 bases, leaving 6 bases between the germline ends. The CDR3 is made up of 11 amino acids. The DNA of the CDR3 is TGTGCCAGCAGGAATGGCGGGGAGCTGTTTTTT. Protein product: CASRNGGELFF.

There are a few counts of this clonotype. The chain recombines TRBV24-1 with TRBJ2-5; D is ambiguous. Trimming shortened V by 4 bases and J by 2 bases, and 7 bases separated the two germline ends. The CDR3 is 13 amino acids. Germline V gives CDR1 KGHDR, CDR2 SFDVKD. The CDR3 is CATSEGGQETQYF. CDR3 DNA: TGTGCCACCAGTGAGGGTGGACAAGAGACCCAGTACTTC.

The V call is TRBV27, the J call TRBJ1-1; 9 bases agree with TRBD1. The CDR3 contains 14 residues. The ends lost 3 bases at V and 6 bases at J; junction bases unmatched: 5. Germline lookup yields CDR1 MNHEY and CDR2 SMNVEV (reference sequence). The CDR3 here is CASSFSQGAPEAFF. In DNA form, the CDR3 reads TGTGCCAGCAGTTTTTCACAGGGGGCGCCTGAAGCTTTCTTT.

The rearrangement links TRBV27 to TRBJ2-7; TRBD2 agrees at 7 bases. V shed 6 bases, J shed 0 bases, and the junction held 8 bases outside the gene matches. From germline, CDR1 is MNHEY and CDR2 SMNVEV (reference sequence). The length of the CDR3 is 15 residues. In DNA form, the CDR3 reads TGTGCCAGCAGAACCTCTAGCGGAACCTCCTACGAGCAGTACTTC. The encoded protein is CASRTSSGTSYEQYF.

This clonotype was found a few times. The V call is TRBV7-2, the J call TRBJ1-3; D not certain. The germline V and J ends were trimmed by 2 bases and 7 bases, with 21 bases remaining between them. Germline V lookup: CDR1 SGHTA, CDR2 FQGNSA. The CDR3 has 17 residues. The CDR3 is CASSLSGGQDLRNTIYF. The DNA of the CDR3 is TGTGCCAGCAGCTTAAGTGGCGGGCAGGATTTACGGAACACCATATATTTT.

This clonotype occurred a few times. The gene calls are TRBV3-1 and TRBJ2-7; 11 bases map to TRBD2. The CDR3 is made up of 14 amino acids. Germline loops: CDR1 LGHDT, CDR2 YNNKEL (reference sequence). The V gene end was trimmed by 8 bases and the J gene end by 3 bases; junction bases not matched to a gene: 6. CDR3 amino acids: CASRPGTSGYEQYF. Here the CDR3 DNA reads TGTGCCAGCCGACCCGGGACTAGCGGCTACGAGCAGTACTTC.

The J gene is TRBJ2-1, the V gene TRBV15, with a possible D match to TRBD1 (6 bases). Trimming removed 5 bases from V and 7 bases from J, with 12 bases in between. Germline V gene sequence: CDR1 LNHNV, CDR2 YYDKDF (reference sequence). The CDR3 has 13 amino acids. The CDR3 protein is CATSGDTRNEQFF. The CDR3 DNA reads TGTGCCACCAGCGGGGACACGAGGAATGAGCAGTTCTTC.

This clonotype appeared a few times. The chain couples TRBV7-8 to TRBJ1-2, with unresolved D. In germline, CDR1 is SGHVS, CDR2 FQNEAQ. Trimming pared 5 bases from V and 7 bases from J, leaving 20 bases between. The CDR3 sequence is 15 residues long. The DNA of the CDR3 is TGTGCCAGCAGCCCAGGCCCCCGGAATTTTGGTGGCTACACCTTC. It is translated as CASSPGPRNFGGYTF.

The sample holds a few counts of this clonotype. V gene TRBV19 combines with J gene TRBJ2-1, with 7 bases aligning to TRBD2. The ends lost 4 bases at V and 2 bases at J; junction bases unmatched: 5. The CDR3 spans 15 residues. CDR1 is LNHDA and CDR2 is SQIVND in the germline V gene (reference sequence). As DNA, the CDR3 is TGTGCCAGTAGTACCCCGCGGGGGACCTACAATGAGCAGTTCTTC. It is translated as CASSTPRGTYNEQFF.

This clonotype turned up a few times. The rearrangement uses TRBV7-3 and TRBJ2-5; TRBD2 matches 8 bases. Germline values: CDR1 SGHTA, CDR2 FQGTGA. The CDR3 extends over 17 amino acids. V dropped 1 base and J dropped 0; count of bases not matched to a gene: 7. The chain's CDR3 is CASSLRGAGGYQETQYF. As DNA, the CDR3 is TGTGCCAGCAGCTTAAGAGGGGCGGGAGGTTACCAAGAGACCCAGTACTTC.

The J gene is TRBJ2-7, the V gene TRBV7-9; D unresolved. The germline V gene encodes CDR1 SEHNR and CDR2 FQNEAQ (reference sequence). Trimming cost V 6 bases and J 0 bases, with 9 bases left between them. CDR3 length: 13 residues. The CDR3 region has the DNA TGTGCCAGCAGTGGTAGGAGCTCCTACGAGCAGTACTTC. The encoded protein is CASSGRSSYEQYF.

The rearrangement links TRBV20-1 to TRBJ1-2; D perhaps matches TRBD1 (6 bases). Per germline, CDR1 DFQATT and CDR2 SNEGSKA (reference sequence). This CDR3 has 14 residues. The germline V and J ends were trimmed by 0 bases and 1 base, with 9 bases remaining between them. CDR3 amino acids: CSAREDSRNYGYTF. As DNA, the CDR3 is TGCAGTGCTAGAGAGGACAGTCGTAACTATGGCTACACCTTC.

The chain links TRBV6-2 or TRBV6-3 to TRBJ2-3, with 9 bases identical to TRBD2. With V trimmed by 7 bases and J by 2 bases, 10 bases remained unmatched. Germline V CDR1 and CDR2: MNHEY, SVGEGT. The CDR3 spans 16 residues. CDR3 DNA sequence: TGTGCCAGCAACAAGGGACTAGCAACCTACACAGATACGCAGTATTTT. Its translation: CASNKGLATYTDTQYF.

This chain's CDR3 is CSAGTTVSYEQYF. The CDR3 region has the DNA TGCAGTGCTGGTACGACAGTTTCCTACGAGCAGTACTTC. J is TRBJ2-7 and V is TRBV20-1; TRBD1 is a possible D gene (5 bases). Germline CDR1 reads DFQATT; CDR2 reads SNEGSKA (reference sequence). V was pared by 5 bases and J by 1 base, with 12 bases between. The CDR3 sequence is 13 residues long.